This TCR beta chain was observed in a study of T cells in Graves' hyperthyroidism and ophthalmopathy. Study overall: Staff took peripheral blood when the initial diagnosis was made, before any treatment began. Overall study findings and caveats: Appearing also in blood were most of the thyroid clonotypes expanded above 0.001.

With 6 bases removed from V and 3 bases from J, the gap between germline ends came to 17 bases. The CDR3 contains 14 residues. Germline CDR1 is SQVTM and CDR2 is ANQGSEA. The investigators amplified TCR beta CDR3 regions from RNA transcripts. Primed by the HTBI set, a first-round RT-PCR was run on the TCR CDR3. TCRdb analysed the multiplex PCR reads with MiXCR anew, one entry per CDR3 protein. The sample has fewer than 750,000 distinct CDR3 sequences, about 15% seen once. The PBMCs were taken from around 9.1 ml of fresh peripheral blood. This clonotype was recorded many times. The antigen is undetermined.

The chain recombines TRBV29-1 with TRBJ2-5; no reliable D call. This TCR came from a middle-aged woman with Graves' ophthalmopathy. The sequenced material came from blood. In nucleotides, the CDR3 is TGCAGCGTCGAGCCGGCGGATCTAGAAGAGACCCAGTACTTC. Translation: CSVEPADLEETQYF.